The 27 T cell receptor beta chains reported below all come from one sample, sequenced in a study of kidney transplant recipient with SARS-CoV-2 infection. Each CDR3 protein is one row after TCRdb ran MiXCR on the reads. This sample has some 220,000 distinct CDR3 sequences, with under 30% found just once. Material: a blood sample, obtained at baseline and on day 111 from a kidney transplant recipient. All receptors come from a male patient in his 30s who had COVID-19 and was a kidney transplant recipient. Some T cells may have come from the graft donor.

The chain is built from TRBV6-1 and TRBJ2-6; D is possibly TRBD1 (6 bases). The V gene's germline CDR1 is MNHNS and CDR2 SASEGT. This CDR3 contains 19 residues. V was clipped by 1 base and J by 2 bases, with 18 bases between them. The CDR3 coding sequence is TGTGCCAGCAGTGAAGGGCAGGGGCCTTGGATTACTGGGGCCAACGTCCTGACTTTC. The encoded protein is CASSEGQGPWITGANVLTF.

About this clonotype itself: A much larger clone is a single base away; this may be a read error. The chain carries TRBV20-1 and TRBJ1-1, with TRBD1 as a possible D gene (5 bases). CDR3 length: 13 amino acids. Trimming cost V 8 bases and J 0 bases, with 13 bases left between them. Germline lookup yields CDR1 DFQATT and CDR2 SNEGSKA (reference sequence). CDR3 sequence (DNA): TGCAGTACTGCGCGACAGCTGAACACTGAAGCTTTCTTT. Amino acids: CSTARQLNTEAFF.

The table lists this clonotype with a count of one. Possible read error: a much larger clone is one base away. Because it lacks the conserved phenylalanine or tryptophan at the end, this CDR3 is likely a read error. This chain joins TRBV28 and TRBJ2-7; 8 nucleotides align to TRBD2. The CDR3 loop spans 12 amino acids. Germline V CDR1 and CDR2: MDHEN, SYDVKM. V gave up 8 bases and J gave up 3 bases; unmatched junction bases: 3. Written as DNA, the CDR3 is TGTGCCAGCGGGACTAGTTACTACGAGCAGTACTCC. This gives the protein CASGTSYYEQYS.

The chain carries TRBV11-2 and TRBJ1-2, with D hard to call. Germline loops: CDR1 SGHAT, CDR2 FQNNGV. The length of the CDR3 is 17 residues. V lost 5 bases, J lost 4 bases, and 23 bases lay in between. The CDR3 DNA reads TGTGCCAGCAGCGTTCGTTTAACACGCAGAAAGACCTATGGCTACACCTTC. It specifies CASSVRLTRRKTYGYTF.

This clonotype was detected ten times or more. The chain is built from TRBV6-5 and TRBJ2-7, with D perhaps matching TRBD2 (6 bases). The CDR3 loop spans 16 amino acids. The V end was cut by 6 bases, the J end by 0 bases, with 18 bases between. CDR1 is MNHEY and CDR2 is SVGAGI in the germline V gene. The CDR3 DNA follows: TGTGCCAGCAGATCCCACGGGACTGCTAGCTCCTACGAGCAGTACTTC. It yields the protein CASRSHGTASSYEQYF.

There are many counts of this clonotype. The J gene is TRBJ1-4, the V gene TRBV19; D unresolved. This CDR3 contains 13 residues. Between the trimmed V and J ends, which lost 8 bases and 5 bases, there was a span of 12 bases. Germline CDR1 LNHDA, CDR2 SQIVND (reference sequence). CDR3 in DNA: TGTGCCAGTCAGGCCGAGCTCAATGAAAAACTGTTTTTT. Amino acids: CASQAELNEKLFF.

Many counts were recorded for this clonotype. CDR3 region: CASSFMKGGRKTYGYTF. As DNA, the CDR3 is TGTGCCAGCAGTTTTATGAAAGGTGGGAGAAAGACCTATGGCTACACCTTC. The chain is built from TRBV6-6 and TRBJ1-2; D remains ambiguous. There are 17 residues in the CDR3. Germline CDR1 reads MNHNY; CDR2 reads SVGAGI (reference sequence). V was trimmed by 4 bases and J by 4 bases, leaving 22 bases between them.

This clonotype was seen at least ten times. This rearrangement joins TRBV7-8 to TRBJ2-1, with TRBD1 identical over 7 bases. Germline CDR1 reads SGHVS; CDR2 reads FQNEAQ. CDR3 length equals 15 residues. Unmatched junction bases numbered 7, after V lost 3 bases and J lost 5 bases. CDR3 protein: CASSLSRGLNNEQFF. CDR3 coding DNA: TGTGCCAGCAGCTTGTCTAGGGGGCTTAACAATGAGCAGTTCTTC.

This clonotype showed up many times. This chain uses TRBV6-4 with TRBJ1-2; D is ambiguous. The CDR3 runs to 17 residues. Trimming cost V 5 bases and J 4 bases, with 23 bases left between them. Germline V gene lookup returns CDR1 MRHNA and CDR2 SNTAGT. CDR3: CASSCYTSHGKTYGYTF. For the CDR3, the DNA is TGTGCCAGCAGTTGTTATACCTCACACGGAAAGACCTATGGCTACACCTTC.

This clonotype was detected once. A much bigger clone sits one base away, suggesting this may be a read error. The chain links TRBV6-4 to TRBJ1-2; D is unresolved. Per the germline V gene, CDR1 is MRHNA and CDR2 is SNTAGT. The length of the CDR3 is 11 residues. This chain's CDR3 is CVSKGNYGYTF. The CDR3 DNA sequence: TGTGTCAGCAAGGGCAACTATGGCTACACCTTC.

This clonotype was seen at least ten times. The chain employs TRBV30 and TRBJ1-2; D gene uncertain. CDR3 length: 12 residues. V lost 3 bases, J lost 5 bases, and 10 bases lay in between. CDR1 and CDR2 (germline): GTSNPN, SVGIG (reference sequence). DNA for the CDR3: TGTGCCTGGAGCTTAACGGGGTATGGCTACACCTTC. This gives the protein CAWSLTGYGYTF.

Concerning this clonotype: A much larger clonotype is one base distant, so this may be a read error. V is TRBV3-1 and J is TRBJ1-1; D not certain. Germline-derived CDR1 and CDR2 are LGHDT and YNNKEL (reference sequence). This CDR3 spans 14 amino acids. Written as DNA, the CDR3 is TGTGCCAGCGGCCAAGAAGTAGCGAACACTGAAGCTTTCTTT. This translates into CASGQEVANTEAFF.

This clonotype has at least ten counts. The chain employs TRBV3-1 and TRBJ2-1; 7 bases match TRBD2. The CDR3 extends over 15 amino acids. The germline V gene encodes CDR1 LGHDT and CDR2 YNNKEL (reference sequence). Losses at the gene ends were 4 bases for V and 5 bases for J; bases not matched to a gene: 8. CDR3 residues: CASSPPLRENNEQFF. In nucleotides, the CDR3 is TGTGCCAGCAGCCCACCCTTGCGGGAGAACAATGAGCAGTTCTTC.

This clonotype turned up a few times. The V and J genes are TRBV11-3 and TRBJ1-2; no reliable D call. Germline V gene lookup returns CDR1 SGHNT and CDR2 YENEEA. The CDR3 spans 17 residues. The V and J ends lost 4 bases and 4 bases respectively, with 22 bases between them. The CDR3 here is CASSSSNDLGKTYGYTF. The CDR3 region has the DNA TGTGCCAGCAGCTCTAGCAACGATCTCGGAAAGACCTATGGCTACACCTTC. Filled out from reference TRBV11-3 and TRBJ1-2, the complete variable domain reads EAGVVQSPRYKIIEKKQPVAFWCNPISGHNTLYWYLQNLGQGPELLIRYENEEAVDDSQLPKDRFSAERLKGVDSTLKIQPAELGDSAVYLCASSSSNDLGKTYGYTFGSGTRLTVV.

This clonotype was counted between two and nine times. The chain links TRBV7-3 to TRBJ2-7, with D possibly called TRBD1 or TRBD2 (7 bases each). Trimming took 8 bases from V and 4 from J, leaving 15 bases between them. Germline CDR1 reads SGHTA; CDR2 reads FQGTGA. The CDR3 covers 13 residues. The CDR3 protein is CASPQGGGYEQYF. For the CDR3, the DNA is TGTGCCAGCCCGCAGGGGGGGGGGTACGAGCAGTACTTC. The whole variable domain, remainder taken from reference TRBV7-3 and TRBJ2-7, is GAGVSQTPSNKVTEKGKYVELRCDPISGHTALYWYRQSLGQGPEFLIYFQGTGAADDSGLPNDRFFAVRPEGSVSTLKIQRTERGDSAVYLCASPQGGGYEQYFGPGTRLTVT.

Regarding this clonotype: A read error may be the cause here, since a much bigger clone is one base away. The chain couples TRBV5-6 to TRBJ2-7; TRBD1 agrees at 7 bases. The J call is uncertain, as TRBJ2-5 better fits the DNA end. The length of the CDR3 is 14 residues. Germline assignment: CDR1 SGHDT and CDR2 YYEEEE. In DNA, the CDR3 is TGTGCCACCTACTCGACAGGGTTCGCAGGGACCCAGTACTTC. Protein sequence: CATYSTGFAGTQYF.

This clonotype was seen repeatedly, ten times or more. The V call is TRBV12-5, the J call TRBJ1-2; D might be TRBD1 (5 bases). This CDR3 has 17 amino acids. V dropped 5 bases and J dropped 4 bases, with 23 bases sitting between them. Looked up from germline, CDR1 is LGHNT and CDR2 is FRNRAP. The CDR3 reads CASGITPLQGKTYGYTF. The CDR3 region has the DNA TGTGCTAGTGGTATTACCCCTTTGCAGGGAAAGACCTATGGCTACACCTTC.

This clonotype was observed many times. This chain links TRBV5-4 with TRBJ1-2, with TRBD1 identical over 7 bases. Germline CDR1 SGHNT, CDR2 YYREEE (reference sequence). CDR3 length: 17 residues. V trimming: 0 bases; J trimming: 2 bases; junction bases outside the gene matches: 10. CDR3 sequence: CASSLEGSRGANYGYTF. CDR3 nucleotide sequence: TGTGCCAGCAGCTTGGAAGGATCCAGGGGGGCAAACTATGGCTACACCTTC.

This clonotype was recorded many times. The CDR3 sequence: CASSLFRESRKTYGYTF. CDR3 coding DNA: TGTGCCAGCAGCTTATTCCGTGAATCTCGAAAGACCTATGGCTACACCTTC. The V call is TRBV7-6, the J call TRBJ1-2; no firm D call. This CDR3 has 17 residues. Trimming left V 2 bases short and J 4 bases short, with 20 bases between. The V gene's germline CDR1 is SGHVS and CDR2 FNYEAQ.

This clonotype was found many times. The chain carries TRBV8-2 and TRBJ1-2. TRBV8-2 is marked as a pseudogene. This CDR3 is built from 16 residues. This chain's CDR3 is CGSAYVDSRKTYGYTF. As DNA, the CDR3 is TGTGGCAGTGCTTACGTTGATAGCCGAAAGACCTATGGCTACACCTTC.

V usage is TRBV20-1 and J usage is TRBJ2-3; possibly TRBD2 for D (6 bases). CDR3 length: 16 amino acids. The V gene's germline CDR1 is DFQATT and CDR2 SNEGSKA (reference sequence). V dropped 3 bases and J dropped 3 bases, with 19 bases sitting between them. The DNA of the CDR3 is TGCAGTGCTAGTTCGGGGGAGAGCGGCCCAACAGATACGCAGTATTTT. Translated: CSASSGESGPTDTQYF.

This clonotype has a count of ten or more. The chain has TRBV11-2 and TRBJ1-2, with TRBD1 as a possible D gene (6 bases). Germline lookup yields CDR1 SGHAT and CDR2 FQNNGV. The CDR3 runs to 15 residues. V dropped 5 bases and J dropped 8 bases, with 21 bases sitting between them. DNA of the CDR3: TGTGCCAGCAGCGCCTCTTCGTGGGGGCAGGAGGGCTACACCTTC. Protein: CASSASSWGQEGYTF.

This clonotype was counted ten times or more. J is TRBJ2-3 and V is TRBV29-1; 12 positions match TRBD2. The germline V gene has CDR1 SQVTM and CDR2 ANQGSEA. The junction had 9 bases not matched to a gene; V was cut back by 4 bases and J by 4 bases. The CDR3 runs 16 residues. The CDR3 nucleotides are TGCAGCGTTGCCGGGGCTAGCGGGAGGGCCGCAGATACGCAGTATTTT. It encodes CSVAGASGRAADTQYF.

Many counts were recorded for this clonotype. The rearrangement joins TRBV12-3 or TRBV12-4 to TRBJ2-1, with 8 bases fitting TRBD2. This CDR3 has 15 amino acids. The J segment lost 10 bases and the V segment lost 5 bases, leaving 13 bases of the junction unmatched. The CDR3 here is CASSPHASGSGEQFF. The CDR3 nucleotides read TGTGCCAGCAGTCCTCACGCGAGCGGGAGTGGGGAGCAGTTCTTC.

This clonotype was observed a few times. A read error may explain this, as a much larger clone is one base away. The CDR3 sequence: CAGSSDRAGTGELFF. CDR3 DNA sequence: TGTGCCGGCAGTTCGGACAGGGCGGGCACCGGGGAGCTGTTTTTT. V usage is TRBV2 and J usage is TRBJ2-2; 8 bases match TRBD1. The CDR3 is 15 residues long. The V gene's germline CDR1 is SNHLY and CDR2 FYNNEI.

This clonotype was counted many times. J is TRBJ2-5 and V is TRBV18; 12 nucleotides match TRBD2. CDR3 size: 15 residues. J lost 5 bases, V lost 2 bases, and 3 bases had no gene match. Germline values: CDR1 KGHSH, CDR2 LQKENI. The chain's CDR3 is CASSPAGTSGETQYF. The CDR3 region has the DNA TGTGCCAGCTCACCAGCCGGGACTAGCGGGGAGACCCAGTACTTC. The complete variable domain, with remaining parts taken from reference TRBV18 and TRBJ2-5, reads NAGVMQNPRHLVRRRGQEARLRCSPMKGHSHVYWYRQLPEEGLKFMVYLQKENIIDESGMPKERFSAEFPKEGPSILRIQQVVRGDSAAYFCASSPAGTSGETQYFGPGTRLLVL.

This clonotype has at least ten counts. The rearrangement uses TRBV11-2 and TRBJ1-2; no firm D call. Trimming shortened V by 5 bases and J by 4 bases, and 23 bases separated the two germline ends. Per germline, CDR1 SGHAT and CDR2 FQNNGV. This CDR3 comprises 17 residues. The CDR3 region has the DNA TGTGCCAGCAGCCAGAATTTAACAAGCAGAAAGACCTATGGCTACACCTTC. Protein product: CASSQNLTSRKTYGYTF.